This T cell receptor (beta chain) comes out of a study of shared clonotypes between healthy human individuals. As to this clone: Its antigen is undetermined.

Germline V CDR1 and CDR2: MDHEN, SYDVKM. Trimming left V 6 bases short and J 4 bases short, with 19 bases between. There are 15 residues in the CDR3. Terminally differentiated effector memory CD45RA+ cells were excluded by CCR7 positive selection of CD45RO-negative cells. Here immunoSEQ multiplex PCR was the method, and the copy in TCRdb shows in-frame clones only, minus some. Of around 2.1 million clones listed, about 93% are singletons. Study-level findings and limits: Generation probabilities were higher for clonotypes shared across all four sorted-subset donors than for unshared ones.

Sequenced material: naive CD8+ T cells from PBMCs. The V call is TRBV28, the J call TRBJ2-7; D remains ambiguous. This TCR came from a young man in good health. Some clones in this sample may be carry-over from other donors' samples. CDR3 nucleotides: TGTGCCAGCAGAGCCTCCAGATTGCTCTTTTACGAGCAGTACTTC. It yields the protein CASRASRLLFYEQYF.